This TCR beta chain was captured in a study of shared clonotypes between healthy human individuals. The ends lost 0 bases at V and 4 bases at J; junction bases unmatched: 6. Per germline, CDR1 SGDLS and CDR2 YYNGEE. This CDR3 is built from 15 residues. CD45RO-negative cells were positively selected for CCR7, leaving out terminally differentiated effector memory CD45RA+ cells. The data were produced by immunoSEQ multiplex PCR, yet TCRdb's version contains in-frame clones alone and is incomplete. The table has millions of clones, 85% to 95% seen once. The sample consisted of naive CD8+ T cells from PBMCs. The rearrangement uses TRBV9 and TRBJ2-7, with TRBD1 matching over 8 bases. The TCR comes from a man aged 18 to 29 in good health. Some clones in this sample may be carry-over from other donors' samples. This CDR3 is CASSVGSGGYYEQYF. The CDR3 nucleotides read TGTGCCAGCAGCGTAGGCTCAGGGGGCTATTACGAGCAGTACTTC. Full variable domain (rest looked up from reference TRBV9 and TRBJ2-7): DSGVTQTPKHLITATGQRVTLRCSPRSGDLSVYWYQQSLDQGLQFLIQYYNGEERAKGNILERFSAQQFPDLHSELNLSSLELGDSALYFCASSVGSGGYYEQYFGPGTRLTVT.